This TCR beta chain originates from a study of blood T cells in healthy people across ages (dated by TCRdb to about 2015). Describing the broader study: In model experiments, roughly one uniquely barcoded TCR beta cDNA molecule per two T cells was captured by template switching. Using deep sequencing normalized with unique cDNA molecular identifiers, the study measured how TCR beta repertoire diversity changes with age. Four age groups were formed from the donors: young (average 16 years), middle-aged (approximately 42), aged (around 68) and long-lived (around 82). Donors of different ages were randomly distributed across sequencing lanes to avoid experimental bias. Using the same blood draw, the study looked at two additional independent replicas of 1 million unique cDNA reads for two donors, one aged 18 to 30 and the other aged 80 or older.

What the work shows at the level of the full study, not this receptor alone: The long-lived group showed more naive CD4+ T cells, fewer expanded clones and increased TCR diversity than the aged group, suggesting age selection. As age increased, observed TCR beta diversity per million T cells dropped in a roughly linear way, and a significant reduction was already evident by age about 36. Because the CMV infection status of the donors was unknown, age-related changes in expanded clonotypes may potentially have been confounded. Estimates of total diversity based on one million sequenced T cells were regarded as lower bounds and as underestimates. Since profiling was done on bulk unsorted PBMCs, naive and antigen-experienced compartments could not be conclusively compared. Observed TCR beta diversity correlated strongly with the percentage of naive T cells measured by flow cytometry.

On this clonotype itself: Its antigen remains unidentified. Per-base quality was not reported, and no clone a single base away is much larger than it.

For CDR1 and CDR2, the germline V gene lists SGHRS and YFSETQ. The V end gives up 4 bases and the J end 0 bases, leaving 7 bases in the junction not matched to a gene. Reading from cysteine to phenylalanine, the CDR3 counts 16 amino acids. Only CDR3 DNA remains: 48 bases, in frame from the first base. Systemically healthy Caucasian individuals from Russia, around 39 in total and aged roughly 6 to 95 years, were included as donors. Approximately 9.3 milliliters of peripheral blood were drawn from each donor into EDTA-treated Vacutainer tubes. PBMCs were isolated by Ficoll-Paque density-gradient centrifugation, with at least 6 million obtained per sample. Trizol reagent was used to extract total RNA from PBMCs, with at least 6 micrograms per sample. For every donor, an aliquot of PBMCs went through flow cytometry to measure the percentages of naive CD45RAhigh/CD27high T cells. The library was generated by 5' RACE. Sequencing instrument: Illumina HiSeq 2500. A second 7 to 11 cycle PCR used a sample-barcoded 5' primer and a J-beta primer mix. Each TCR beta cDNA molecule received a unique molecular identifier from a template-switch 5' adaptor carrying 12 random nucleotides. Each sample yielded at least 2.5 million CDR3-containing paired-end reads. First-strand cDNA was synthesized from all RNA with the Mint cDNA synthesis kit, primed by a TRBC-specific oligonucleotide. Following uracil-DNA glycosylase treatment, a first 18-cycle PCR with universal primers M1SS and BC2_uni_R was performed on all cDNA. As for how the authors treated the data: For normalization, 1 million high-quality reads, each with a distinct molecular identifier, were randomly selected from each sample. Instead of being binned into consensus sequences, reads with shared molecular identifiers were discarded. MiTCR, run with a Q25 quality threshold and the strictest error-elimination algorithm, handled CDR3 identification, clonotype clustering and error correction. Lower-bound total TCR beta diversity was estimated with a nonparametric unseen species model using Euler transformation. TCRdb trimmed the raw reads at Q25, called clones with MiXCR and kept productive beta chains. Each CDR3 protein gets just one entry, which takes the most common genes and DNA from the rows behind it. None of the V and J calls come from the authors' own analysis; TCRdb made them. Present in this sample are more than 700,000 distinct CDR3 sequences, about 45% of which were seen just once. The ten most abundant clones make up about a sixth of the sample.

This receptor was obtained from a man older than 75 in good health. The rearranged chain carries TRBV5-1 and TRBJ2-1, with 7 junctional bases fitting TRBD1. The specimen was blood. The DNA is as follows: TGCGCCAGCAGCCCGGTGGGACAGAGCTCCTACAATGAGCAGTTCTTC. The encoded protein is CASSPVGQSSYNEQFF.